The source of this TCR beta chain is a study of blood T cell repertoires in COVID-19. Overall study context: T cells, B-cell-depleted T cells, or PBMCs supplied cDNA or gDNA.

CDR3 length equals 18 residues. Germline V lookup: CDR1 SGHRS, CDR2 YFSETQ. After removal of 0 bases from V and 0 bases from J, the junction contained 11 bases not matched to a gene. Participants were aged roughly 18 to 89 years, lived in 25 or so US areas, and enrolled virtually. Each participant's cohort was designated according to participant-reported clinical history. Recovery among Cohort 3 donors was established by two negative PCRs, clearance, or symptom resolution. Sequencing used immunoSEQ multiplex PCR; TCRdb keeps in-frame clones, though not all of them. Among approximately 300,000 clones listed, 86% were seen once.

Source material: PBMCs or T cells enriched from blood (not recorded which). This chain uses TRBV5-1 with TRBJ2-7; TRBD2 matches at 8 bases. This clonotype was obtained from a man aged 25 to 40 who had recovered from COVID-19. The CDR3 DNA sequence: TGCGCCAGCAGCTTGGCCGTTACTAGCGGAGGGGTCTCCTACGAGCAGTACTTC. Protein: CASSLAVTSGGVSYEQYF. Combining the CDR3 with reference TRBV5-1 and TRBJ2-7 gives the whole variable domain KAGVTQTPRYLIKTRGQQVTLSCSPISGHRSVSWYQQTPGQGLQFLFEYFSETQRNKGNFPGRFSGRQFSNSRSEMNVSTLELGDSALYLCASSLAVTSGGVSYEQYFGPGTRLTVT.